This T cell receptor beta chain is from a study of beta chain features in type 1 diabetes. Overall study: Cells sorted and examined across all samples totaled roughly 100,000,000. Study results and caveats: Type 1 diabetes patients had TCRB CDR3s that were shorter (moderately but significantly so) in all four CD4+ subsets.

Expressed TCRB transcripts were sequenced after all isolated RNA was converted to cDNA. Sequencing was performed with immunoSEQ multiplex PCR; in TCRdb, only in-frame clones are kept and a portion is missing. The sample has roughly 180,000 clones, 7.8% seen once; the top ten hold about 1%. Of note for this clone: Its antigen is undetermined. Sequence at one end of the junction differs from germline and may be a read error.

Germline CDR1 is SNHLY and CDR2 is FYNNEI. This CDR3 is 16 amino acids long. The TCR was taken from a woman in her thirties or forties with type 1 diabetes. The chain employs TRBV2 and TRBJ1-5; D perhaps matches TRBD1 (6 bases). Sequenced material: central memory CD4+ T cells from blood. The CDR3 coding sequence is TGTGCCAGCAGAGAAGCATCGGGGGGCGCCAATCAGCCCCAGCATTTT. This sequence encodes CASREASGGANQPQHF.